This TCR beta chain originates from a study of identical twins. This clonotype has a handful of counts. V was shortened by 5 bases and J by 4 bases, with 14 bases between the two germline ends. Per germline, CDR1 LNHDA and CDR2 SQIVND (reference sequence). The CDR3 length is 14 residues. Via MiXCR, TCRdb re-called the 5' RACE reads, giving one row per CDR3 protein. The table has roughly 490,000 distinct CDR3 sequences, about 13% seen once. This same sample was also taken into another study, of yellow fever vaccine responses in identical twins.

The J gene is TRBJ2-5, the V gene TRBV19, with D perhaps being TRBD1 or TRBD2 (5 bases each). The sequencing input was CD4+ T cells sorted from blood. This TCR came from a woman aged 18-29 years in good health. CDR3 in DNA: TGTGCCAGTAGTGGGACCATCACTGTAGAGACCCAGTACTTC. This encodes CASSGTITVETQYF.